The rows below give T cell receptor beta chains drawn from one sample of a study of early T cells in non-severe SARS-CoV-2 infection. One entry per CDR3 protein results from TCRdb running MiXCR on the 5' RACE reads. The table records 60,000 to 70,000 distinct CDR3 sequences, around 9% of them present only once. What was sequenced was whole blood. Receptor source: an adult who was a healthcare worker with PCR-confirmed SARS-CoV-2 infection or an uninfected control (not recorded which). Both conserved end residues are part of each CDR3. Fields, in order: V gene, CDR3 length, J gene, CDR3 protein.

V: TRBV3-1; length: 11; J: TRBJ1-2; CDR3: CASSRGPGYTF
V: TRBV7-9; length: 12; J: TRBJ2-3; CDR3: CASSLTTSTQYF
V: TRBV27; length: 17; J: TRBJ2-7; CDR3: CASSGTGTNIPPYEQYF
V: TRBV11-2; length: 13; J: TRBJ2-2; CDR3: CASSPGPTGELFF
V: TRBV29-1; length: 11; J: TRBJ1-4; CDR3: CSGQRGEKLFF
V: TRBV7-3; length: 13; J: TRBJ2-5; CDR3: CASSFTAEETQYF
V: TRBV20-1; length: 14; J: TRBJ2-3; CDR3: CSATGLAITDTQYF
V: TRBV19; length: 15; J: TRBJ2-1; CDR3: CASRSPGLAGEEQFF
V: TRBV20-1; length: 11; J: TRBJ2-5; CDR3: CSARPAETQYF
V: TRBV11-2; length: 17; J: TRBJ2-3; CDR3: CASSLARTSDGTDTQYF
V: TRBV5-1; length: 17; J: TRBJ1-6; CDR3: CASSFGPGPELGSPLHF
V: TRBV20-1; length: 15; J: TRBJ1-1; CDR3: CSARVGPQVNTEAFF
V: TRBV7-9; length: 14; J: TRBJ1-6; CDR3: CASSLGGQASPLHF
V: TRBV5-4; length: 15; J: TRBJ1-5; CDR3: CASRAVGRGYQPQHF
V: TRBV5-1; length: 15; J: TRBJ2-1; CDR3: CASSPEPGSYNEQFF
V: TRBV9; length: 14; J: TRBJ2-1; CDR3: CASSVGHLYNEQFF
V: TRBV6-5; length: 16; J: TRBJ2-7; CDR3: CASSSKTDSWTYEQYF
V: TRBV9; length: 12; J: TRBJ2-3; CDR3: CASSGNLGRPYF
V: TRBV6-5; length: 14; J: TRBJ2-2; CDR3: CASSYPGWLGELFF
V: TRBV5-1; length: 14; J: TRBJ2-7; CDR3: CASSSAAGAYEQYF
V: TRBV27; length: 12; J: TRBJ2-6; CDR3: CATASGANVLTF
V: TRBV7-2; length: 16; J: TRBJ2-7; CDR3: CASSLASFSGSYEQYF
V: TRBV20-1; length: 18; J: TRBJ1-6; CDR3: CSAPTLPGQGFYNSPLHF